This TCR beta chain came from a study of blood T cells in healthy people across ages. Findings and caveats of the study: Per million T cells, TCR beta diversity dropped roughly linearly as age increased. Using unsorted PBMCs precluded a conclusive naive versus antigen-experienced comparison. Both naive CD4+ cell counts and diversity were greater in long-lived donors than in aged donors.

This CDR3 has 15 residues. Germline-derived CDR1 and CDR2 are DFQATT and SNEGSKA (reference sequence). J gave up 4 bases and V 0 bases, and 8 bases lay outside the gene matches. This clonotype was recorded a few times. Its antigen is currently unknown. About 10 milliliters of peripheral blood were drawn from each donor. Alongside a J-beta primer mix, a sample-barcoded 5' primer served in a second PCR lasting about 7 to 12 cycles. A single record per CDR3 protein comes from TCRdb applying MiXCR to the 5' RACE reads. The sample includes more than 700,000 distinct CDR3 sequences, about 46% seen only once; the top ten take about a sixth.

This sequence was found in a man aged 80 or over in good health. Sequenced input: blood. The rearrangement joins TRBV20-1 to TRBJ2-7; 8 bases match TRBD2. The CDR3 here is CSAREGAGEHYEQYF. The CDR3 nucleotides read TGCAGTGCTAGAGAGGGAGCGGGAGAACATTACGAGCAGTACTTC.